A selection of T cell receptor beta chains follows, all from one sample in a study of T-cell reconstitution after alpha-beta-depleted transplantation in children. One entry per CDR3 protein results from TCRdb running MiXCR on the PCR reads. Of 300,000 or so distinct CDR3 sequences listed, 9.9% are singletons. Sequencing was performed on PBMCs from the stem cell graft donor, taken from the stem cell graft. These receptors all come from a human donor who donated a stem cell graft to a child with SCID. The CDR3 runs from the conserved cysteine through the conserved F or W.

j_call: TRBJ2-3
v_call: TRBV27
cdr3_aa: CASSLRRGTDTQYF

j_call: TRBJ2-2
v_call: TRBV7-8
cdr3_aa: CASSTSGGADTGELFF

j_call: TRBJ2-5
v_call: TRBV9
cdr3_aa: CASSVEDWGSQYF

j_call: TRBJ2-3
v_call: TRBV11-2
cdr3_aa: CASSLGRTGYTDTQYF

j_call: TRBJ2-1
v_call: TRBV7-9
cdr3_aa: CASGPWLGLMDEQFF

j_call: TRBJ2-6
v_call: TRBV2
cdr3_aa: CASRFSGANVLTF

j_call: TRBJ2-4
v_call: TRBV24-1
cdr3_aa: CATSDPSAGGTKNIQYF

j_call: TRBJ2-5
v_call: TRBV20-1
cdr3_aa: CSARDLGRETQYF

j_call: TRBJ2-3
v_call: TRBV12-3/TRBV12-4
cdr3_aa: CASSIPGQNQDTQYF

j_call: TRBJ1-1
v_call: TRBV5-1
cdr3_aa: CASSLALVENTEAFF

j_call: TRBJ2-7
v_call: TRBV2
cdr3_aa: CASTAGLLVGSYEQYF

j_call: TRBJ2-7
v_call: TRBV12-3/TRBV12-4
cdr3_aa: CASSLWGGDPAGEQYF

j_call: TRBJ2-3
v_call: TRBV7-2
cdr3_aa: CASSLVVDFPTDTQYF

j_call: TRBJ2-1
v_call: TRBV5-1
cdr3_aa: CASSLEDLRYNEQFF

j_call: TRBJ2-1
v_call: TRBV11-1
cdr3_aa: CASSPRVLAGGPSYNEQFF

j_call: TRBJ2-7
v_call: TRBV3-1
cdr3_aa: CASSPRFSYEQYF

j_call: TRBJ2-1
v_call: TRBV7-9
cdr3_aa: CASSHSSGASYNEQFF

j_call: TRBJ1-5
v_call: TRBV7-2
cdr3_aa: CASSPLKGRGWDQPQHF

j_call: TRBJ2-1
v_call: TRBV12-3/TRBV12-4
cdr3_aa: CASSSYSSNEQFF

j_call: TRBJ1-4
v_call: TRBV3-1
cdr3_aa: CASSQYRATNEKLFF

j_call: TRBJ2-5
v_call: TRBV29-1
cdr3_aa: CSVEDGLTQYF

j_call: TRBJ2-5
v_call: TRBV7-3
cdr3_aa: CASSPGGGRGETQYF

j_call: TRBJ2-3
v_call: TRBV3-1
cdr3_aa: CATSKEGTGTDTQYF

j_call: TRBJ1-2
v_call: TRBV12-3/TRBV12-4
cdr3_aa: CASSSGWRGYTF

j_call: TRBJ1-3
v_call: TRBV29-1
cdr3_aa: CSVEDQDRGFGNTIYF

j_call: TRBJ2-5
v_call: TRBV20-1
cdr3_aa: CSARYALGQETQYF

j_call: TRBJ2-7
v_call: TRBV10-3
cdr3_aa: CAISEYSYEQYF

j_call: TRBJ2-5
v_call: TRBV11-2
cdr3_aa: CASSPTFSAQYF

j_call: TRBJ1-1
v_call: TRBV27
cdr3_aa: CASRENTEAFF

j_call: TRBJ2-3
v_call: TRBV7-9
cdr3_aa: CASSLSSADTQYF

j_call: TRBJ2-3
v_call: TRBV6-5
cdr3_aa: CASSRGLGDTQYF

j_call: TRBJ2-7
v_call: TRBV10-2
cdr3_aa: CASSHLAGVSEQYF

j_call: TRBJ2-2
v_call: TRBV6-1
cdr3_aa: CASSERTTGELFF

j_call: TRBJ2-3
v_call: TRBV20-1
cdr3_aa: CSLVPPSDTQYF

j_call: TRBJ2-3
v_call: TRBV20-1
cdr3_aa: CSALDRTGELTDTQYF

j_call: TRBJ1-2
v_call: TRBV12-3/TRBV12-4
cdr3_aa: CASSPGQSGYTF

j_call: TRBJ1-4
v_call: TRBV19
cdr3_aa: CASRVEGGLGKLFF

j_call: TRBJ2-7
v_call: TRBV20-1
cdr3_aa: CSARGLGGGGEQYF

j_call: TRBJ1-1
v_call: TRBV12-3/TRBV12-4
cdr3_aa: CASSAYPGRRNTEAFF

j_call: TRBJ2-6
v_call: TRBV12-3/TRBV12-4
cdr3_aa: CAFCLSGTPVSGANVLTF

j_call: TRBJ2-1
v_call: TRBV27
cdr3_aa: CASSLQGLGNEQFF